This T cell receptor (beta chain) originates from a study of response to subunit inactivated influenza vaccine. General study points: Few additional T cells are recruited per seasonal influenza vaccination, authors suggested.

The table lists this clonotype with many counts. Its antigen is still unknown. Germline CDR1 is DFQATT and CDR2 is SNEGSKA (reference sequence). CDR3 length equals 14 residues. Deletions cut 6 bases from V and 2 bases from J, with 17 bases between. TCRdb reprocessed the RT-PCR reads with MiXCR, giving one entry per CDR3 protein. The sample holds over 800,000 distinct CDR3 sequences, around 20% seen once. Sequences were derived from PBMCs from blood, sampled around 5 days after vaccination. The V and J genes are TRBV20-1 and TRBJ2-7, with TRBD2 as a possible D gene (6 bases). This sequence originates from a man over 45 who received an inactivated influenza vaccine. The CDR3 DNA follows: TGCAGTGCAGAGCCCGGGACTGGGACCTACGAGCAGTACTTC. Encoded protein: CSAEPGTGTYEQYF.